Included here is one T cell receptor beta chain sequence, with context. The CDR3 has 16 residues. Germline values: CDR1 SGHRS, CDR2 YFSETQ. Trimming cost V 1 base and J 2 bases; bases outside gene matches: 8. The data are from a study of blood T cells in healthy people across ages. Alongside a J-beta primer mix, a sample-barcoded 5' primer served in a second PCR lasting roughly 7 to 12 cycles. TCRdb ran MiXCR on the 5' RACE reads and lists one entry per CDR3 protein. The sample has 600,000 to 1,000,000 distinct CDR3 sequences; around 25% are singletons. These data were likewise used in another study, on T cells of mothers and their children.

The chain uses TRBV5-1 and TRBJ1-2; 7 positions match TRBD1. This receptor was identified in a boy aged 5 to 17 in good health. Sample: blood. In nucleotides, the CDR3 is TGCGCCAGCAGCTTGCGGGACAGCCAATCAAACTATGGCTACACCTTC. It translates to CASSLRDSQSNYGYTF.